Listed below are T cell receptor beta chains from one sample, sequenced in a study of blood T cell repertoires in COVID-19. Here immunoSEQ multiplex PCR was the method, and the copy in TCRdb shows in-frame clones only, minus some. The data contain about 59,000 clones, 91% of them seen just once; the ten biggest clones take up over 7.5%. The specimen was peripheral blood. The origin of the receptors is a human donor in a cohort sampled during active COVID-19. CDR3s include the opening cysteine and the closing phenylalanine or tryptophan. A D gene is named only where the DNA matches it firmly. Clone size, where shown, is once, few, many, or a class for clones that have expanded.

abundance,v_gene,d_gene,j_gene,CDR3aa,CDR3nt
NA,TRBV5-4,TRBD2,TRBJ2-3,CASRPPSKAGGPNTQYF,TGTGCCAGCAGGCCACCTAGCAAGGCGGGGGGGCCCAATACGCAGTATTTT
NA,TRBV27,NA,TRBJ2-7,CASSPVRLGSYEQYF,TGTGCCAGCAGTCCCGTCAGACTAGGGTCCTACGAGCAGTACTTC
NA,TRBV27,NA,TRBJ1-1,CASSLYPGQPNTEAFF,TGTGCCAGCAGTTTATATCCGGGACAACCGAACACTGAAGCTTTCTTT
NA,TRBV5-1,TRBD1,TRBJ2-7,CASSLGSGQATYEQYF,TGCGCCAGCAGCTTGGGTTCGGGACAGGCGACCTACGAGCAGTACTTC
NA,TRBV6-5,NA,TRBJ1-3,CASSSDTRRFGNTIYF,TGTGCCAGCAGTTCCGACACCCGCCGATTTGGAAACACCATATATTTT
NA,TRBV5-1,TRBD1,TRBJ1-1,CASSRTGTENTEAFF,TGCGCCAGCAGCCGAACCGGGACAGAGAACACTGAAGCTTTCTTT
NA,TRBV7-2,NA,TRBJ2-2,CASSFAETGELFF,TGTGCCAGCAGCTTTGCGGAGACCGGGGAGCTGTTTTTT
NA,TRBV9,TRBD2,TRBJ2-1,CASSVDLAGSSYNEQFF,TGTGCCAGCAGCGTAGACCTAGCGGGGAGCTCCTACAATGAGCAGTTCTTC
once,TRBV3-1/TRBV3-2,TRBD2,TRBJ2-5,CASSQVWLAGVETQYF,TGTGCCAGCAGCCAAGTATGGCTAGCGGGGGTGGAGACCCAGTACTTC
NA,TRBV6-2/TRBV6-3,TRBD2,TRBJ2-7,CASSYPERGTYEQYF,TGTGCCAGCAGTTATCCCGAGCGGGGGACCTACGAGCAGTACTTC
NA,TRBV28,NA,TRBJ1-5,CASRPAGVWQPQHF,TGTGCCAGCAGGCCAGCAGGGGTTTGGCAGCCCCAGCATTTT
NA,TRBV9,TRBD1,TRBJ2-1,CASSYGTGISNEQFF,TGTGCCAGCAGCTATGGGACAGGGATCAGCAATGAGCAGTTCTTC
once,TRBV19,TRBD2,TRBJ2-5,CASRPTSGSRETQYF,TGTGCCAGTCGCCCCACTAGCGGGAGTCGGGAGACCCAGTACTTC
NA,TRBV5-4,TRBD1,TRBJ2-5,CASSLGQGVRETQYF,TGTGCCAGCAGCTTAGGACAGGGCGTCCGGGAGACCCAGTACTTC
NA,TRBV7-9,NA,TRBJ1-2,CASSLGQNYGYTF,TGTGCCAGCAGCTTAGGACAGAACTATGGCTACACCTTC
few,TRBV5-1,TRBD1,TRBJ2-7,CASSFWTGPYEQYF,TGCGCCAGCAGCTTTTGGACAGGACCCTACGAGCAGTACTTC
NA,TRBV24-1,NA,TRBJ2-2,CATRGQTYGELFF,TGTGCCACGCGCGGACAGACTTACGGGGAGCTGTTTTTT
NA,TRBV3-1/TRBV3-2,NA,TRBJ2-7,CASSQENSGSYEQYF,TGTGCCAGCAGCCAAGAAAATAGCGGTTCCTACGAGCAGTACTTC
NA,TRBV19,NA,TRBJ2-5,CASSIGTGRIRETQYF,TGTGCCAGTAGTATAGGTACAGGGCGTATTCGAGAGACCCAGTACTTC
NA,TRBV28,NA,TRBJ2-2,CAIHGTPNTGELFF,TGTGCCATCCATGGGACTCCTAACACCGGGGAGCTGTTTTTT
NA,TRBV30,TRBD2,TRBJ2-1,CAWDSGGAYNEQFF,TGTGCCTGGGACTCCGGGGGGGCCTACAATGAGCAGTTCTTC
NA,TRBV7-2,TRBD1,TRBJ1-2,CASSPQSGGGYGYTF,TGTGCCAGCAGCCCCCAATCAGGGGGCGGCTATGGCTACACCTTC
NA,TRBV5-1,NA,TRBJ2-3,CASSQLRSDTQYF,TGCGCCAGCAGCCAGTTGAGGTCTGATACGCAGTATTTT
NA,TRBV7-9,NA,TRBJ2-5,CASSPRGRSEETQYF,TGTGCCAGCAGCCCGCGGGGCCGGTCCGAAGAGACCCAGTACTTC
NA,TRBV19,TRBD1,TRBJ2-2,CASRTTGANTGELFF,TGTGCCAGTAGAACAACAGGGGCAAACACCGGGGAGCTGTTTTTT
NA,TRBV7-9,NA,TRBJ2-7,CASSLDLGLSSYEQYF,TGTGCCAGCAGCTTAGATCTCGGACTTAGCTCCTACGAGCAGTACTTC
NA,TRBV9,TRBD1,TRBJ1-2,CASSGTGAGYGYTF,TGTGCCAGCAGCGGGACAGGGGCGGGCTATGGCTACACCTTC
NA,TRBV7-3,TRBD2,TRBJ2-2,CASSLIGLAGTGELFF,TGTGCCAGCAGCTTAATAGGCCTAGCGGGAACCGGGGAGCTGTTTTTT
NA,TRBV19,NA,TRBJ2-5,CASSRASLETQYF,TGTGCCAGTAGTCGCGCCTCGCTGGAGACCCAGTACTTC
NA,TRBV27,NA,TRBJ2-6,CASSIRWSGANVLTF,TGTGCCAGCAGTATCAGGTGGTCTGGGGCCAACGTCCTGACTTTC
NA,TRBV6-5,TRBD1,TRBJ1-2,CASRRGQGGYRGYTF,TGTGCCAGCAGAAGGGGACAGGGTGGTTATCGTGGCTACACCTTC
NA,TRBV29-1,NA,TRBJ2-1,CSVESSYNEQFF,TGCAGCGTTGAGTCGTCCTACAATGAGCAGTTCTTC
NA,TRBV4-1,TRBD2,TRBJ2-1,CASGDVAGYNEQFF,TGCGCCAGCGGAGACGTAGCGGGGTACAATGAGCAGTTCTTC
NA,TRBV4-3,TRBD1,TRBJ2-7,CASSPGTVAYEQYF,TGCGCCAGCAGCCCCGGGACAGTCGCCTACGAGCAGTACTTC
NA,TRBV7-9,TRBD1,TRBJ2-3,CASSRTGETDTQYF,TGTGCCAGCAGCCGGACAGGGGAGACAGATACGCAGTATTTT
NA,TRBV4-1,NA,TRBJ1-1,CASSQAGGAPEAFF,TGCGCCAGCAGCCAAGCCGGAGGGGCTCCTGAAGCTTTCTTT
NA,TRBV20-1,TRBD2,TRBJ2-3,CSASKQRGGEFPSTDTQYF,TGCAGTGCTAGTAAGCAGCGGGGGGGCGAATTCCCTAGCACAGATACGCAGTATTTT
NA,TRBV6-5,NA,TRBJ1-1,CASSQLRGTEAFF,TGTGCCAGCAGCCAGCTCAGGGGAACTGAAGCTTTCTTT
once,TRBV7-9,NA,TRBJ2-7,CASSPFGRAYEQYF,TGTGCCAGCAGCCCCTTCGGCAGGGCCTACGAGCAGTACTTC
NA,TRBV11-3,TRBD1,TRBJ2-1,CASSPTGYEQFF,TGTGCCAGCAGCCCGACAGGGTATGAGCAGTTCTTC
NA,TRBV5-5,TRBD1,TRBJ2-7,CASSPSRDRGENNYEQYF,TGTGCCAGCAGCCCGTCCCGGGACAGAGGAGAGAACAACTACGAGCAGTACTTC
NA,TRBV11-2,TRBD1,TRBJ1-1,CASTTRRGQGNTEAFF,TGTGCCAGCACTACCCGCCGGGGACAGGGGAACACTGAAGCTTTCTTT
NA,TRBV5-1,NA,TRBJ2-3,CASSWGGSSTPSTDTQYF,TGCGCCAGCAGCTGGGGGGGCTCGAGTACTCCTAGCACAGATACGCAGTATTTT
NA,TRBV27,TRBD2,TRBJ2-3,CASSFNGRTSGGQDTQYF,TGTGCCAGCAGTTTTAATGGCCGGACTAGCGGGGGGCAAGATACGCAGTATTTT
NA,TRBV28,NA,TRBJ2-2,CASLRERNTGELFF,TGTGCCAGCTTGCGGGAAAGGAACACCGGGGAGCTGTTTTTT
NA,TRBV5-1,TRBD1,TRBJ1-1,CTSSLTDRENTEAFF,TGCACCAGCAGCTTGACAGACAGGGAGAACACTGAAGCTTTCTTT
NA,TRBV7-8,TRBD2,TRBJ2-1,CASSSRTSGSNEQFF,TGTGCCAGCAGCTCGCGGACTAGCGGGAGCAATGAGCAGTTCTTC
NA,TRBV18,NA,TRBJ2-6,CASSSGAGANVLTF,TGTGCCAGCTCATCAGGGGCTGGGGCCAACGTCCTGACTTTC
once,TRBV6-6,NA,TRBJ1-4,CASSYSGNPGGGTGFF,TGTGCCAGCAGTTATTCCGGGAACCCGGGAGGGGGAACGGGGTTTTTT
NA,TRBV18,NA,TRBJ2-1,CASSPPNRAYSYNEQFF,TGTGCCAGCTCACCCCCGAACAGGGCCTATTCCTACAATGAGCAGTTCTTC
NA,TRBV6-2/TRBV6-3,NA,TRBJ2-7,CASSYDYSQGPGEQYF,TGTGCCAGCAGTTACGATTATAGTCAGGGCCCTGGCGAGCAGTACTTC
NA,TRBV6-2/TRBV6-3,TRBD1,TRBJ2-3,CASSYTGTGTWTDTQYF,TGTGCCAGCAGTTACACCGGGACAGGGACTTGGACAGATACGCAGTATTTT
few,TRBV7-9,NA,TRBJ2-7,CASSPSGGPYEQYF,TGTGCCAGCAGCCCGTCTGGGGGCCCCTACGAGCAGTACTTC
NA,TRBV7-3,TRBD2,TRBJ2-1,CASSLTGTSNEQFF,TGTGCCAGCAGCTTAACGGGGACTAGCAATGAGCAGTTCTTC
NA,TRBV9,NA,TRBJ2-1,CASSLADVSYNEQFF,TGTGCCAGTAGCCTGGCGGATGTCTCCTACAATGAGCAGTTCTTC
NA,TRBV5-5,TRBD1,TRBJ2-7,CASRDRGITYEQYF,TGTGCCAGCCGGGACAGGGGGATAACCTACGAGCAGTACTTC
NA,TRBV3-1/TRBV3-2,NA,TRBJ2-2,CASSHRTGELFF,TGTGCCAGCAGCCATAGAACCGGGGAGCTGTTTTTT
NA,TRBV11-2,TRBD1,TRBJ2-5,CASSANTGGGETQYF,TGTGCCAGCAGCGCCAACACAGGGGGCGGCGAGACCCAGTACTTC
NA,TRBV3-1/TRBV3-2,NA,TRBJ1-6,CASSQRGGHNSPLHF,TGTGCCAGCAGCCAAAGGGGGGGGCATAATTCACCCCTCCACTTT
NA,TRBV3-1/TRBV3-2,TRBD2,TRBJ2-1,CASSPTSLSYNEQFF,TGTGCCAGCAGCCCGACTAGCTTATCCTACAATGAGCAGTTCTTC